This TCR beta chain derives from a study of blood T cell repertoires in COVID-19. Assay used: immunoSEQ multiplex PCR; TCRdb lists only in-frame clones, some missing. In the table there are about 130,000 clones, more than 60% of which are singletons. With 1 base removed from V and 10 bases from J, the gap between germline ends came to 12 bases. This CDR3 spans 13 amino acids. Germline V gene lookup returns CDR1 MNHEY and CDR2 SVGAGI. This clone is a singleton in its sample. This receptor was taken from a woman in her seventies with acute or convalescent COVID-19. Sequencing input: peripheral blood. V is TRBV6-5 and J is TRBJ2-3; weak D call: TRBD2 (5 bases). Written as DNA, the CDR3 is TGTGCCAGCAGTTACTGGGTGGGAGAACCGCAGTATTTT. It is translated as CASSYWVGEPQYF.